This T cell receptor (beta chain) is from a study of human T cells and chemical hapten exposure. J gave up 5 bases and V 1 base, and 5 bases lay outside the gene matches. Per germline, CDR1 SGHTA and CDR2 FQGNSA. The CDR3 runs 16 residues. TCRdb passed the RACE reads through MiXCR, listing each CDR3 protein once. The table includes 80,000 to 100,000 distinct CDR3 sequences, around 12% detected once. The time point was: patch test 1, 2 weeks after DPC sensitization. Treatment given: therapeutic diphenylcyclopropenone sensitization with weekly scalp DPC. Material: whole blood, obtained in connection with sensitization to the hapten diphenylcyclopropenone (DPC). This TCR derives from a woman between 35 and 50 years old with alopecia areata. Some clones in this sample may be carry-over from other donors' samples. V gene TRBV7-2 combines with J gene TRBJ1-6; 7 bases are shared with TRBD1. Written as DNA, the CDR3 is TGTGCCAGCAGCTTAGAAGGCAGGGGGAATAATTCACCCCTCCACTTT. Amino acid sequence: CASSLEGRGNNSPLHF.